Sequencing of this T cell receptor beta chain was carried out in a study of regulatory T cells in long-lasting Graves disease. Time point meaning: newly diagnosed GD, antithyroid drugs for less than 3 months. There was RNA extracted from PBMCs, and the TCR library was made from it. This clonotype was detected a few times. The trim removed 5 bases at V and 8 bases at J, leaving 11 bases unmatched. The CDR3 sequence is 15 residues long. CDR1 is LNHNV and CDR2 is YYDKDF in the germline V gene (reference sequence). Arm-PCR of CDR3 regions with iRepertoire HTBI primers generated TCR beta libraries. TCRdb ran MiXCR on the multiplex PCR reads and lists one entry per CDR3 protein. The data show 450,000 to 650,000 distinct CDR3 sequences, roughly a sixth seen once. These data were likewise used in another study, on T cells in Graves' hyperthyroidism and ophthalmopathy.

The rearrangement links TRBV15 to TRBJ2-1; 8 bases agree with TRBD1. The source material was peripheral blood mononuclear cells (PBMCs), sampled at new diagnosis, from a patient treated with antithyroid drugs. This receptor was taken from a woman aged 40 to 65 with Graves disease. The CDR3 coding sequence is TGTGCCACCAGCCCAGAGGGCAGGGGGCGGGATGAGCAGTTCTTC. It codes for CATSPEGRGRDEQFF.